The subject of this entry is one T cell receptor (beta chain). Its antigen is unidentified. One end of the junction is discordant with germline, which a read error may explain. From germline, CDR1 is SSHAT and CDR2 FNYEAQ (reference sequence). The CDR3 runs to 13 residues. These data belong to a study of beta chain features in type 1 diabetes. Study-wide results and limits: Here, the possible influence of HLA type (on TCRB rearrangement) remained unresolved. In cDNA sequencing, cells with high TCR expression could be over-represented. The study found moderately but significantly shorter TCRB CDR3s in all four CD4+ subsets of Type 1 diabetes patients.

What was sequenced were expressed TCRB transcripts, since all of the isolated RNA had been reverse transcribed. Samples of naive, central memory and regulatory T cells yielded a mean of about 3.6 million reads. Libraries were prepared by immunoSEQ multiplex PCR; TCRdb keeps only in-frame clonotypes and omits some of them. The table shows about 170,000 clones, with 7.8% occurring only once. The V and J genes are TRBV7-7 and TRBJ2-7; 9 bases agree with TRBD1. Sequencing used central memory CD4+ T cells from blood. The receptor was isolated from a woman aged 40-49 years with type 1 diabetes. CDR3 residues: CASSLQGASEQYF. Written as DNA, the CDR3 is TGTGCTAGCAGCTTACAGGGGGCGAGCGAGCAGTACTTC.